These 3 T cell receptor beta chains came from one sample sequenced in a study of blood T cell repertoires in COVID-19. Repertoires were generated with immunoSEQ multiplex PCR, while TCRdb's copy carries only in-frame clones and drops some. The data show about 230,000 clones, roughly 85% seen once. Sequenced material: peripheral blood. The source of these receptors is a man aged 35 to 55 with acute or convalescent COVID-19.

This chain uses TRBV3-1 (or the pseudogene TRBV3-2) with TRBJ1-6; 11 positions match TRBD1. CDR1 is LGHDT, CDR2 YNNKEL, per germline (reference sequence). The CDR3 is made up of 16 amino acids. V gave up 0 bases and J gave up 13 bases; unmatched junction bases: 8. Here the CDR3 DNA reads TGTGCCAGCAGCCAAGATTTAGGGACAGGGGGGTTGCCCCTCCACTTT. Encoded protein: CASSQDLGTGGLPLHF.

The CDR3 is CASSETGEVDTEAFF. Written as DNA, the CDR3 is TGTGCCAGCAGTGAAACAGGGGAAGTGGACACTGAAGCTTTCTTT. This chain joins TRBV28 and TRBJ1-1, with TRBD1 matching over 7 bases. V was clipped by 5 bases and J by 3 bases; unmatched bases: 9. CDR3 length: 15 residues. CDR1 is MDHEN, CDR2 SYDVKM, per germline.

The genes are TRBV27 and TRBJ2-5, with a tentative D call TRBD2 (5 bases). The CDR3 covers 13 residues. Between the trimmed V and J ends, which lost 4 bases and 5 bases, there was a span of 11 bases. The germline gives CDR1 MNHEY, CDR2 SMNVEV (reference sequence). DNA of the CDR3: TGTGCCAGCAGTTCCTACGGGGAGGAGACCCAGTACTTC. It specifies CASSSYGEETQYF.